These T cell receptor beta chains were read from a single sample in a study of T cells in Graves' hyperthyroidism and ophthalmopathy. TCRdb processed the multiplex PCR reads anew with MiXCR; each CDR3 protein has one entry. The table has 250,000 to 300,000 distinct CDR3 sequences, around a fifth seen once. What was sequenced was blood. The receptors originated from a man in his fifties with Graves' ophthalmopathy. CDR3s include the opening cysteine and the closing phenylalanine or tryptophan. The D gene is left open where the match is weak. Not every row has a clone size; where given, it reads once, few, many or a size class.

d_call	v_call	clone_size	j_call	cdr3_nt	cdr3_aa
-	TRBV10-3	many	TRBJ2-7	TGTGCCACCGCCGGGGGATCTATTTACGAGCAGTACTTC	CATAGGSIYEQYF
TRBD1	TRBV7-3	many	TRBJ2-3	TGTGCCAGCAGCTTTCTTTCGACAGGGGGAAGGACAGATACGCAGTATTTT	CASSFLSTGGRTDTQYF
-	TRBV29-1	few	TRBJ2-7	TGCAGCGTTGTGCCTCTTGGGGGCGAGCAGTACTTC	CSVVPLGGEQYF
-	TRBV30	few	TRBJ2-1	TGTGCCTGGAGTTCTTGGGACTGGGACAATGAGCAGTTCTTC	CAWSSWDWDNEQFF
-	TRBV6-4	-	TRBJ2-2	TGTGCCAGCAGTGACTGGACCGGCGGGGAGCTGTTTTTT	CASSDWTGGELFF
-	TRBV20-1	few	TRBJ1-5	TGCAGTGCTGGGGGAGGAAGTCATGGCAATCAGCCCCAGCATTTT	CSAGGGSHGNQPQHF
TRBD2	TRBV28	many	TRBJ2-7	TGTGCCAGCAGATCGCCTAGCGGGAGTTGGGAGCAGTACTTC	CASRSPSGSWEQYF
-	TRBV28	-	TRBJ2-7	TGTGCCAGCAGCCCCGGGGACCACTACCAGCAGTACTTC	CASSPGDHYQQYF
TRBD1	TRBV9	few	TRBJ2-1	TGTGCCAGCAGCGTAGTAGGGGGACAGGGGACGGGATCCTACAATGAGCAGTTCTTC	CASSVVGGQGTGSYNEQFF
TRBD1	TRBV9	-	TRBJ1-5	TGTGCCAGCAGCGTCACAACAGGGGAAGGGCAGCCCCAGCATTTT	CASSVTTGEGQPQHF
-	TRBV7-9	many	TRBJ1-5	TGTGCCAGCAGCTTATATTCCGGGGGATATGAGCCCCAGCATTTT	CASSLYSGGYEPQHF
-	TRBV5-1	-	TRBJ2-3	TGCGCCAGCAGCTTGGAACAGGGAGCGCAGTATTTT	CASSLEQGAQYF
-	TRBV20-1	few	TRBJ1-3	TGCAGTGCTTCCAGTCCGGGCGGAGTCTCTGGAAACACCATATATTTT	CSASSPGGVSGNTIYF
-	TRBV2	many	TRBJ2-7	TGTGCCAGCAGTGAATTAAGCGGTTATACCTACGAGCAGTACTTC	CASSELSGYTYEQYF
-	TRBV28	many	TRBJ2-7	TGTGCCAGCAGTACCCCCGGGACACTTACCTACGAGCAGTACTTC	CASSTPGTLTYEQYF
-	TRBV7-2	-	TRBJ1-5	TGTGCCAGCAGCTTAGTCGGAGGACAGTCCTATCAGCCCCAGCATTTT	CASSLVGGQSYQPQHF
TRBD2	TRBV4-1	few	TRBJ2-5	TGCGCCAGCAGCCCCCGGAAGCGGGAGGGTGGGTCAGAGACCCAGTACTTC	CASSPRKREGGSETQYF
-	TRBV9	-	TRBJ2-2	TGTGCCAGCAGCCTACAGGGTTACGACACCGGGGAGCTGTTTTTT	CASSLQGYDTGELFF
-	TRBV20-1	-	TRBJ2-2	TGCAGTGCTGCACGAACCGGGGAGCTGTTTTTT	CSAARTGELFF
-	TRBV18	-	TRBJ1-2	TGTGCCAGCTCACCGGGACAAGCCTACACCTTC	CASSPGQAYTF
TRBD1	TRBV28	many	TRBJ2-3	TGTGCCAGCAGTGGGAACGGCAGGGGGACAGATACGCAGTATTTT	CASSGNGRGTDTQYF
TRBD2	TRBV11-3	-	TRBJ2-1	TGTGCCAGCAGCCGGACTAGCGGGGGGAACTCCTACAATGAGCAGTTCTTC	CASSRTSGGNSYNEQFF
-	TRBV7-2	-	TRBJ2-1	TGTGCCAGCAGCTCAACAAACACTAGGGGGAATGAGCAGTTCTTC	CASSSTNTRGNEQFF
-	TRBV12-3/TRBV12-4	-	TRBJ2-7	TGTGCCAGCAGTTTGACGGCCACCTACGAGCAGTACTTC	CASSLTATYEQYF
TRBD1	TRBV28	-	TRBJ1-2	TGTGCCAGCAGTGTCGGGACAGCAGACTATGGCTACACCTTC	CASSVGTADYGYTF
-	TRBV12-3/TRBV12-4	-	TRBJ2-7	TGTGCCAGCAGTTTCGGAGCGGGCCTGACCTACGAGCAGTACTTC	CASSFGAGLTYEQYF
TRBD2	TRBV11-2	many	TRBJ2-3	TGTGCCAGCAGCTCGATTAGCGGGGGCCGCACAGATACGCAGTATTTT	CASSSISGGRTDTQYF
TRBD2	TRBV7-2	-	TRBJ2-3	TGTGCCAGCACTACAAGCGGGTCTAGCGGCACGCAGTATTTT	CASTTSGSSGTQYF
-	TRBV9	once	TRBJ1-2	TGTGCCACTAGGGAGTGGTCAAGGGCCTACTATGGCTACACCTTC	CATREWSRAYYGYTF
-	TRBV7-8	few	TRBJ2-2	TGTGCCAGCAGCTTAGTTAGGGTGAACACCGGGGAGCTGTTTTTT	CASSLVRVNTGELFF
-	TRBV5-4	-	TRBJ1-2	TGTGCCAGCAGCTTGGGGGACCACAGGGTCGGCTATGGCTACACCTTC	CASSLGDHRVGYGYTF
TRBD2	TRBV7-9	-	TRBJ2-7	TGTGCCAGCAGCTCCGAAATCTTGAAGCGGGAGCGGGAACGGGACTTTATCATTTACGAGCAGTACTTC	CASSSEILKRERERDFIIYEQYF
-	TRBV14	many	TRBJ2-5	TGTGCCAGCAGCCAAGATCTTGTCAGAGACGAGACCCAGTACTTC	CASSQDLVRDETQYF
TRBD1	TRBV29-1	few	TRBJ2-4	TGCAGCGTTGAAGTAGACAGGGGGCCCCGCTCTCCTCACGCACGGAACATTCAGTACTTC	CSVEVDRGPRSPHARNIQYF
-	TRBV13	many	TRBJ1-1	TGTGCCAGCAGCTTAGGCCAGGGTCTGGGCCGGAACACTGAAGCTTTCTTT	CASSLGQGLGRNTEAFF
TRBD1	TRBV14	few	TRBJ1-2	TGTGCCAGCAGCCAAGATTTGGGACAGGGCCCTGGCGGCTACACCTTC	CASSQDLGQGPGGYTF
-	TRBV28	many	TRBJ1-1	TGTGCCAGCACCACCGGGACATTGAACACTGAAGCTTTCTTT	CASTTGTLNTEAFF
-	TRBV9	-	TRBJ2-5	TGTGCCAGCAGCTCTGACCCGTCCCGGGAGACCCAGTACTTC	CASSSDPSRETQYF
-	TRBV28	few	TRBJ2-1	TGTGCCAGTACCGGGACTTCAACCTACAATGAGCAGTTCTTC	CASTGTSTYNEQFF